Listed below are T cell receptor beta chains from one sample, sequenced in a study of T cell responses to AZD1222 COVID-19 vaccine. The assay was immunoSEQ multiplex PCR, and TCRdb's table has in-frame clones only and misses some. There are approximately 96,000 clones in the sample; about 90% occur only once, and roughly 12% lies in the top ten. Material: peripheral blood, obtained 28 days after the second AZD1222 dose. Every receptor here comes from an adult who received the AZD1222 COVID-19 vaccine. CDR3s include the opening cysteine and the closing phenylalanine or tryptophan. D genes are given only for firm matches. A row's size may be missing; if present it is once, few, many or a size class.

size,D,V,J,DNA,CDR3
.,TRBD2,TRBV2,TRBJ2-1,TGTGCCAGCGGCCCGTTTGGGACTAGCGGGTGGAATGAGCAGTTCTTC,CASGPFGTSGWNEQFF
.,TRBD2,TRBV27,TRBJ2-7,TGTGCCAGCAGTTATAGCGGGGACGGTTACGAGCAGTACTTC,CASSYSGDGYEQYF
.,.,TRBV6-5,TRBJ1-1,TGTGCCAGCAGTTACACAGGTTTGGGCCGGAACACTGAAGCTTTCTTT,CASSYTGLGRNTEAFF
.,.,TRBV9,TRBJ1-1,TGTGCCAGCAGCGCCCTATCGGGACAAAGGAACACTGAAGCTTTCTTT,CASSALSGQRNTEAFF
.,.,TRBV5-4,TRBJ1-4,TGTGCCAGCAGCTTAGGGGGGGAGGAAAAACTGTTTTTT,CASSLGGEEKLFF
.,.,TRBV6-6,TRBJ2-7,TGTGCCAGCAGTTCAGGGACCGGTGTGGGGGAGCAGTACTTC,CASSSGTGVGEQYF
.,.,TRBV7-9,TRBJ1-2,TGTGCCAGCAGCCCCCCCAAAGTAGGCCAGCCAAGGAAGTATGGCTACACCTTC,CASSPPKVGQPRKYGYTF
.,.,TRBV19,TRBJ1-1,TGTGCCAGTAGTATGGCTAACAGGGTTACTGAAGCTTTCTTT,CASSMANRVTEAFF
.,.,TRBV10-3,TRBJ1-1,TGTGCCATCAGTGAATCCTCGGGAGAAGCTTTCTTT,CAISESSGEAFF
.,.,TRBV7-9,TRBJ2-1,TGTGCCAGCAGTTTAGGGTACAATGAGCAGTTCTTC,CASSLGYNEQFF
.,.,TRBV2,TRBJ1-2,TGTGCCACTATTCATCATAACTATGGCTACACCTTC,CATIHHNYGYTF
.,.,TRBV7-2,TRBJ1-1,TGTGCCAGCAGCTCAGTCGGGACCGGGAACACTGAAGCTTTCTTT,CASSSVGTGNTEAFF
.,TRBD1,TRBV30,TRBJ2-7,TGTGCCGGCGCGGGACAGGACTCCTACGAGCAGTACTTC,CAGAGQDSYEQYF
.,.,TRBV12-3/TRBV12-4,TRBJ1-1,TGTGCCAGCAGTTTAGCAGTATACACTGAAGCTTTCTTT,CASSLAVYTEAFF
.,TRBD2,TRBV28,TRBJ2-7,TGTGCCAGCAGGACAGTCGCAGCGGGAGGGAGGTACGAGCAGTACTTC,CASRTVAAGGRYEQYF
.,.,TRBV30,TRBJ1-3,TGTGCCTGTAGAATAGGGGGAAACACCATATATTTT,CACRIGGNTIYF
.,TRBD1,TRBV5-8,TRBJ2-5,TGTGCCAGCAGCTCGGAGGGGACAGGGGGCCGAGAGACCCAGTACTTC,CASSSEGTGGRETQYF
.,.,TRBV27,TRBJ1-1,TGTGCCAGCAGCCTGACAGAGAACACTGAAGCTTTCTTT,CASSLTENTEAFF
.,TRBD1,TRBV25-1,TRBJ1-1,TGTGCCAGCAGGCCAAGGGGGCCTTACACTGAAGCTTTCTTT,CASRPRGPYTEAFF
.,TRBD2,TRBV5-6,TRBJ2-2,TGTGCCAGCAGCGCAACACTAGCGGGAACCGGGGAGCTGTTTTTT,CASSATLAGTGELFF
.,.,TRBV2,TRBJ1-3,TGTGCCAGCAGTGGCTGGGGGTTCGGAAACACCATATATTTT,CASSGWGFGNTIYF
.,TRBD1,TRBV7-2,TRBJ1-5,TGTGCCAGCAGCCTGGGACAGGGGTTCGAGCAGCCCCAGCATTTT,CASSLGQGFEQPQHF
.,.,TRBV7-9,TRBJ2-6,TGTGCCAGCAGCTTAGGTCAAGGGCGGCTAGCTGGGGCCAACGTCCTGACTTTC,CASSLGQGRLAGANVLTF
few,.,TRBV12-5,TRBJ1-5,TGTGCTAGTGGTTTGGTAAACTCCCGGACGGACAAGAATCAGCCCCAGCATTTT,CASGLVNSRTDKNQPQHF
once,.,TRBV7-9,TRBJ2-7,TGTGCCAGCAGCTTAAGGGGGACATACTACGAGCAGTACTTC,CASSLRGTYYEQYF
.,TRBD1,TRBV5-1,TRBJ2-5,TGCGCCAGCAGCCTCGGGACAGGGGACGAGACCCAGTACTTC,CASSLGTGDETQYF
.,.,TRBV27,TRBJ2-2,TGTGCCAGCAGCCCCCGGGGGAGCCCCGGGGAGCTGTTTTTT,CASSPRGSPGELFF
.,TRBD1,TRBV5-5,TRBJ1-2,TGTGCCAGCAGCTTGGCGAGGGGGCTGGGCTATGGCTACACCTTC,CASSLARGLGYGYTF
.,.,TRBV11-2,TRBJ1-2,TGTGCCTCCCGTCCGGGGGGCGCGGACTATGGCTACACCTTC,CASRPGGADYGYTF
.,.,TRBV27,TRBJ1-5,TGTGCCAGCAGTTGGGCGGGAAGCAATCAGCCCCAGCATTTT,CASSWAGSNQPQHF
.,.,TRBV29-1,TRBJ2-7,TGCAGCGTTGAAGTAGGCGAGCAGTACTTC,CSVEVGEQYF
once,.,TRBV28,TRBJ1-1,TGTGCCAGCAGTCTCCGCCAGGGGTCGGCTTTCTTT,CASSLRQGSAFF
.,.,TRBV7-8,TRBJ1-2,TGTGCCAGCAGCTTAGCGCGCTTCGCTAACTATGGCTACACCTTC,CASSLARFANYGYTF